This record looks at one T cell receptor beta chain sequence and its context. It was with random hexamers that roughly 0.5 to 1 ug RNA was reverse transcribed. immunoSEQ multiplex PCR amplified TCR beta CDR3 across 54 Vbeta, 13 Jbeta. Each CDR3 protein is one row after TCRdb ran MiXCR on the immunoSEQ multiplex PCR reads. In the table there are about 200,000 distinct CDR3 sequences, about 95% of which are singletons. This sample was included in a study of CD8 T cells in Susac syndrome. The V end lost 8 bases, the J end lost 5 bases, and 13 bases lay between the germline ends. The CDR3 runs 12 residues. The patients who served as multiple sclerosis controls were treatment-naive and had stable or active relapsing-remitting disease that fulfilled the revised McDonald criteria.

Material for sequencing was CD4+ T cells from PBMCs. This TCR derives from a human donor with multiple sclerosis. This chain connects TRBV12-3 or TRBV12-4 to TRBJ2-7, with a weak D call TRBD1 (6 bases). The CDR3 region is CASGNYRDEQYF. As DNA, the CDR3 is TGTGCCAGCGGAAATTACAGGGACGAGCAGTACTTC.